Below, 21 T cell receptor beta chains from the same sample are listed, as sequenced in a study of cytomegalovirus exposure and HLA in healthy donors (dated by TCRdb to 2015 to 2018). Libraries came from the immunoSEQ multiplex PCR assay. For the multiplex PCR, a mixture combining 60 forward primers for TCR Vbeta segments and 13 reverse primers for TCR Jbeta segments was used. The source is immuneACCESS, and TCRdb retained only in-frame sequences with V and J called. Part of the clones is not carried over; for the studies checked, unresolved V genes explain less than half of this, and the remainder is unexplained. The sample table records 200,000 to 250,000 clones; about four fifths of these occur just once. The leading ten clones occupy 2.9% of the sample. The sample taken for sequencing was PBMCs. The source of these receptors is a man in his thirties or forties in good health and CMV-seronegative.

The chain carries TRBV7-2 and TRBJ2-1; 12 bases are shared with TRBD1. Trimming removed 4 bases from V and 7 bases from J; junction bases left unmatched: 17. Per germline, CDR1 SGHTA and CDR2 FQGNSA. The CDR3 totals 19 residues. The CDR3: CASSSRDRGRWMGWNEQFF. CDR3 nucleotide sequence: TGTGCCAGCAGCTCCCGGGACAGGGGGCGCTGGATGGGGTGGAATGAGCAGTTCTTC.

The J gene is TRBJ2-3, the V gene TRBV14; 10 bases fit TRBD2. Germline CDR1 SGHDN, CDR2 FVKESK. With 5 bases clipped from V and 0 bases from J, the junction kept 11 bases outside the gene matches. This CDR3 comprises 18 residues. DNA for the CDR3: TGTGCCAGCAGCTCCCGGAGGAGCGGGGGGGCTAGCACAGATACGCAGTATTTT. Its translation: CASSSRRSGGASTDTQYF.

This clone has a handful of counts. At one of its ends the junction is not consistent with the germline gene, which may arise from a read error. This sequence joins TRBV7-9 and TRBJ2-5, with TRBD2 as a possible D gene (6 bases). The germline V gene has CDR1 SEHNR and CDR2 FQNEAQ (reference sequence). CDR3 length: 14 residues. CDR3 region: CSSTQAGAEETQYF. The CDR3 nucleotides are TGTTCCAGCACCCAAGCGGGTGCCGAAGAGACCCAGTACTTC.

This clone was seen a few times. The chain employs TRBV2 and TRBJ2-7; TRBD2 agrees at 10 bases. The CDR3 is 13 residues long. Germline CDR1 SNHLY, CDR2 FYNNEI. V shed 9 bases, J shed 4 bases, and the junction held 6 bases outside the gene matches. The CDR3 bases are TGTGCCAGATCTAAGGGACTAGCGTACGAGCAGTACTTC. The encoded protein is CARSKGLAYEQYF.

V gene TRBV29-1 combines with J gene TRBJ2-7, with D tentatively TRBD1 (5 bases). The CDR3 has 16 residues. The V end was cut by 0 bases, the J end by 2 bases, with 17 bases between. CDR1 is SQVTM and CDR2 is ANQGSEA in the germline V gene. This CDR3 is CSVEDTSQGGTYEQYF. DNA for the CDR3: TGCAGCGTTGAAGATACCAGCCAGGGTGGGACCTACGAGCAGTACTTC.

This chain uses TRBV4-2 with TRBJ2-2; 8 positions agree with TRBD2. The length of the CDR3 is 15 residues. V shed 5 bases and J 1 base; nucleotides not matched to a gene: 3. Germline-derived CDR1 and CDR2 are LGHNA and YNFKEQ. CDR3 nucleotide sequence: TGTGCCAGCAGCTTCACTAGCGGGAACACCGGGGAGCTGTTTTTT. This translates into CASSFTSGNTGELFF.

CDR3 residues: CASSHPLAGGSYEQYF. The CDR3 nucleotides are TGTGCCAGCAGCCATCCACTAGCGGGGGGGTCCTACGAGCAGTACTTC. This chain connects TRBV14 to TRBJ2-7, with 13 bases aligning to TRBD2. The CDR3 has 16 amino acids. V lost 3 bases and J lost 1; bases outside the gene matches: 3. Germline values: CDR1 SGHDN, CDR2 FVKESK.

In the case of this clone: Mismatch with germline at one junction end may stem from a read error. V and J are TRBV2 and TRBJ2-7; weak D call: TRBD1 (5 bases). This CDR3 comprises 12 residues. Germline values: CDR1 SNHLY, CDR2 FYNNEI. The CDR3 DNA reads TGTGCCAGCAGTGAAGTCGGGCAGGGCCCTTGGTTC. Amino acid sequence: CASSEVGQGPWF. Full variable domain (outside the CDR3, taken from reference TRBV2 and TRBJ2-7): EPEVTQTPSHQVTQMGQEVILRCVPISNHLYFYWYRQILGQKVEFLVSFYNNEISEKSEIFDDQFSVERPDGSNFTLKIRSTKLEDSAMYFCASSEVGQGPWFGPGTRLTVT.

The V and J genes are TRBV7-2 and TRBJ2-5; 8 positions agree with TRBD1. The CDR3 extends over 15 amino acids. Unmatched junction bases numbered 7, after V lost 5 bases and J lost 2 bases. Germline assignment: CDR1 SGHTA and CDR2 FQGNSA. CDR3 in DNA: TGTGCCAGCAGCCGGACAGGGTCTTGGCAAGAGACCCAGTACTTC. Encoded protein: CASSRTGSWQETQYF.

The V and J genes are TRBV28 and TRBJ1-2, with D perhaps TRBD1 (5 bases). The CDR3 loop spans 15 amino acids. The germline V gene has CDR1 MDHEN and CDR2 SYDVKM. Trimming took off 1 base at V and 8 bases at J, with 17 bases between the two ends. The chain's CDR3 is CASSLYQGSGRGYTF. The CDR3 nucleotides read TGTGCCAGCAGTTTATATCAGGGTTCCGGGCGCGGCTACACCTTC.

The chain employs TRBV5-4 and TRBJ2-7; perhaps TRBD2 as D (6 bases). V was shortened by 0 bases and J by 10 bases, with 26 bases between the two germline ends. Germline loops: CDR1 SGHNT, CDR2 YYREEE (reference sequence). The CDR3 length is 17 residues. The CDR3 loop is CASSLEDILGGSNQQYF. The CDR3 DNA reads TGTGCCAGCAGCTTGGAGGACATCTTGGGGGGTTCGAACCAACAGTACTTC. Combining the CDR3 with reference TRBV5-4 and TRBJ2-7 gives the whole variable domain ETGVTQSPTHLIKTRGQQVTLRCSSQSGHNTVSWYQQALGQGPQFIFQYYREEENGRGNFPPRFSGLQFPNYSSELNVNALELDDSALYLCASSLEDILGGSNQQYFGPGTRLTVT.

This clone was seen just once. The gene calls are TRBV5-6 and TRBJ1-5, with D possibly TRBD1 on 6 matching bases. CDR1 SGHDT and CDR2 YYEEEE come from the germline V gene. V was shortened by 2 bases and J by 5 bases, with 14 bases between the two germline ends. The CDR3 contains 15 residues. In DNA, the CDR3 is TGTGCCAGCAGCTTAAGGGCAGGGGTGGATCAGCCCCAGCATTTT. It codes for CASSLRAGVDQPQHF.

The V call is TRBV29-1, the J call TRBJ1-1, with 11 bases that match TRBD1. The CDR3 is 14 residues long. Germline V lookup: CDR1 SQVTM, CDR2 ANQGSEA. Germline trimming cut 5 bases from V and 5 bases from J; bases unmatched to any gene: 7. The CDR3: CSVRAGTGGTEAFF. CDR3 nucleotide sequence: TGCAGCGTTCGGGCGGGGACAGGGGGAACTGAAGCTTTCTTT.

CDR3 nucleotide sequence: TGCGCCAGCAGCCAAGATGGGACAGGGGGCTTGCGAGGCTACACCTTC. It is translated as CASSQDGTGGLRGYTF. This chain links TRBV4-3 with TRBJ1-2; 12 bases agree with TRBD1. The CDR3 extends over 16 amino acids. The J segment lost 8 bases and the V segment lost 0 bases, leaving 7 bases of the junction unmatched. Germline CDR1 LGHNA, CDR2 YSLEER.

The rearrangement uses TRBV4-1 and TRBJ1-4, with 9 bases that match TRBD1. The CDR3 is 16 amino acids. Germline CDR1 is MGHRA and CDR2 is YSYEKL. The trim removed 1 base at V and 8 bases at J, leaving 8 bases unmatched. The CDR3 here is CASSQAGTGLGEKLFF. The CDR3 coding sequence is TGCGCCAGCAGCCAAGCGGGGACAGGGCTCGGGGAAAAACTGTTTTTT.

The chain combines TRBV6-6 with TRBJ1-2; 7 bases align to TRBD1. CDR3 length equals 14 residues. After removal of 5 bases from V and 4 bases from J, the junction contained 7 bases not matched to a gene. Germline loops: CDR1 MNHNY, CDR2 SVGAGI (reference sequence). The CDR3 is CASSGGQQLYGYTF. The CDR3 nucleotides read TGTGCCAGCAGTGGGGGACAGCAACTCTATGGCTACACCTTC.

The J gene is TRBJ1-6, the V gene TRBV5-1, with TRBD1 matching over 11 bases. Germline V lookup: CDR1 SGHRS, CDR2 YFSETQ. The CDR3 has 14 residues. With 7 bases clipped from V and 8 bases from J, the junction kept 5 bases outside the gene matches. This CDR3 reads CASGTGGIDSPLHF. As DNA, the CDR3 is TGCGCCAGCGGGACAGGGGGGATTGATTCACCCCTCCACTTT. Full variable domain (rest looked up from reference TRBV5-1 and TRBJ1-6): KAGVTQTPRYLIKTRGQQVTLSCSPISGHRSVSWYQQTPGQGLQFLFEYFSETQRNKGNFPGRFSGRQFSNSRSEMNVSTLELGDSALYLCASGTGGIDSPLHFGNGTRLTVT.

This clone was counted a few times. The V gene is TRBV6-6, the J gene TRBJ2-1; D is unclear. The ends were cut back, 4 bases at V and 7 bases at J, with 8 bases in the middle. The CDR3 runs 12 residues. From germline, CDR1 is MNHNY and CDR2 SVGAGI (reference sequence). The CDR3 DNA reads TGTGCCAGCAGTTTTGAGGAAAATGAGCAGTTCTTC. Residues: CASSFEENEQFF.

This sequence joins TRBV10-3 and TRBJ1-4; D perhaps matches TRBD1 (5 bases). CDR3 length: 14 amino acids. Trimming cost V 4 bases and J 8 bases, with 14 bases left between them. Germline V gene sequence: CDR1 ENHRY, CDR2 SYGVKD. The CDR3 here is CAISGSMGREKLFF. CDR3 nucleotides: TGTGCCATCAGTGGGTCGATGGGGCGGGAAAAACTGTTTTTT.

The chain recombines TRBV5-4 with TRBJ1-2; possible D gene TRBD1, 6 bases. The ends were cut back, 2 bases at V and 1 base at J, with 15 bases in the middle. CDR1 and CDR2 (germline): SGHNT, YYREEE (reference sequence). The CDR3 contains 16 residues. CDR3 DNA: TGTGCCAGCAGCTTTTCCCGGGACACGTTTAACTATGGCTACACCTTC. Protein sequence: CASSFSRDTFNYGYTF.

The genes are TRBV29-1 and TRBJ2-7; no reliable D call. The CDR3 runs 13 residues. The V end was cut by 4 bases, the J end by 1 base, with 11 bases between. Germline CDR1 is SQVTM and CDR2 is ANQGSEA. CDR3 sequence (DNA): TGCAGCGTTGGTACAGCCGATTCCTACGAGCAGTACTTC. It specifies CSVGTADSYEQYF.